This T cell receptor (beta chain) was found in a study of blood T cells in healthy people across ages. Study results and limitations: Calculation of diversity from one million T cells yielded estimates considered to be underestimates. There were more naive CD4+ cells and higher diversity in long-lived donors than in aged donors. Naive T cell percentage and TCR beta diversity correlated strongly.

Deletions cut 1 base from V and 8 bases from J, with 10 bases between. The CDR3 runs to 13 residues. Germline V gene sequence: CDR1 SGDLS, CDR2 YYNGEE. The second PCR ran roughly 7 to 12 cycles with a sample-barcoded 5' primer and J-beta primers. A template-switch adaptor that had 12 random nucleotides put a tag on each cDNA molecule. Via MiXCR, TCRdb re-called the 5' RACE reads, giving one row per CDR3 protein. Of 550,000 to 650,000 distinct CDR3 sequences in the sample, approximately 30% were seen once. This clonotype has more than one count but fewer than ten. No antigen is known for it. A read error may explain this, as a much larger clone is one base away.

The chain employs TRBV9 and TRBJ2-1; no clear D gene. The TCR sequence derives from a woman of 80 years or more in good health. Source material: blood. The CDR3 spells CASSVNSGHEQFF. The DNA of the CDR3 is TGTGCCAGCAGCGTAAACTCAGGCCATGAGCAGTTCTTC.